This passage covers 23 T cell receptor beta chains from one sample sequenced in a study of T-cell memory formation after mild COVID-19. One entry per CDR3 protein results from TCRdb running MiXCR on the 5' RACE reads. The table shows fewer than 250,000 distinct CDR3 sequences, with 25% to 35% occurring only once. Sequenced sample: PBMCs or a T cell subset sorted from them (not recorded which). These receptors were taken from an adult woman who had mild COVID-19 (a few samples of this study predate the infection). Cell type and time point are not known.

This clonotype has more than one count but fewer than ten. The chain carries TRBV5-6 and TRBJ1-3; D remains unclear. The V end lost 3 bases, the J end lost 0 bases, and 10 bases lay between the germline ends. From germline, CDR1 is SGHDT and CDR2 YYEEEE. The CDR3 spans 15 residues. For the CDR3, the DNA is TGTGCCAGCAGCTCCAGCAAATCCTCTGGAAACACCATATATTTT. Translation gives CASSSSKSSGNTIYF.

The V call is TRBV27, the J call TRBJ1-4, with a tentative D call TRBD1 (5 bases). The V gene lost 6 bases and the J gene lost 4 bases, with 9 bases spanning the gap. Germline-derived CDR1 and CDR2 are MNHEY and SMNVEV (reference sequence). The CDR3 consists of 13 residues. As DNA, the CDR3 is TGTGCCAGCAGGGGCGGGGGTAATGAAAAACTGTTTTTT. It specifies CASRGGGNEKLFF.

The V gene is TRBV6-1, the J gene TRBJ1-5, with D unresolved. CDR1 is MNHNS, CDR2 SASEGT, per germline. The CDR3 consists of 14 residues. V was pared by 2 bases and J by 7 bases, with 12 bases between. In nucleotides, the CDR3 is TGTGCCAGCAGTGAAAGGTTAGATAGGCAGCCCCAGCATTTT. This sequence encodes CASSERLDRQPQHF.

The chain employs TRBV7-9 and TRBJ1-3, with D tentatively TRBD1 (6 bases). Germline CDR1 reads SEHNR; CDR2 reads FQNEAQ (reference sequence). CDR3 length: 18 amino acids. V was trimmed by 2 bases and J by 2 bases, leaving 19 bases between them. CDR3 in amino acids: CASSLNRPGGAAGNTIYF. The CDR3, as DNA: TGTGCCAGCAGCTTAAACCGCCCTGGGGGGGCCGCTGGAAACACCATATATTTT.

The rearrangement links TRBV24-1 to TRBJ2-1; 16 nucleotides agree with TRBD2. J gave up 10 bases and V 11 bases, and 16 bases lay outside the gene matches. CDR3 size: 17 residues. Germline V gene lookup returns CDR1 KGHDR and CDR2 SFDVKD. CDR3 protein: CAIEAGTSGRAQREQFF. Here the CDR3 DNA reads TGTGCCATCGAAGCCGGGACTAGCGGGAGGGCCCAACGGGAGCAGTTCTTC.

The rearrangement links TRBV4-3 to TRBJ2-7, with a possible D match to TRBD2 (6 bases). CDR1 and CDR2 (germline): LGHNA, YSLEER. Deletions cut 1 base from V and 3 bases from J, with 13 bases between. The CDR3 is 15 amino acids. As DNA, the CDR3 is TGCGCCAGCAGCCAAGGAGGGGACTCGATCTACGAGCAGTACTTC. Amino acid sequence: CASSQGGDSIYEQYF.

This clonotype was recorded many times. The V gene is TRBV29-1, the J gene TRBJ2-1; 8 bases align to TRBD2. Losses at the gene ends were 6 bases for V and 8 bases for J; bases not matched to a gene: 6. Germline lookup yields CDR1 SQVTM and CDR2 ANQGSEA. The CDR3 consists of 12 residues. CDR3 in DNA: TGCAGCGTGGGACTAGGGGTCCATGAGCAGTTCTTC. This codes for CSVGLGVHEQFF.

This chain connects TRBV14 to TRBJ1-4; D remains unclear. The CDR3 contains 16 residues. V lost 0 bases to trimming and J lost 0 bases, with 8 bases between them. From germline, CDR1 is SGHDN and CDR2 FVKESK. The CDR3 nucleotides are TGTGCCAGCAGCCAAGATTTGGGGACAACTAATGAAAAACTGTTTTTT. It yields the protein CASSQDLGTTNEKLFF.

CDR3 DNA sequence: TGTGCCAGCAGTGAAGGACTAGCGGGGTACAATGAGCAGTTCTTC. This codes for CASSEGLAGYNEQFF. The V call is TRBV6-1, the J call TRBJ2-1; TRBD2 matches at 11 bases. V shed 1 base and J 4 bases; nucleotides not matched to a gene: 0. The CDR3 has 15 amino acids. CDR1 and CDR2 from the germline V gene are MNHNS and SASEGT.

The chain joins TRBV15 to TRBJ2-3, with D possibly being TRBD1 (5 bases). V was trimmed by 8 bases and J by 5 bases, leaving 14 bases between them. Germline V gene sequence: CDR1 LNHNV, CDR2 YYDKDF (reference sequence). CDR3 size: 13 residues. The CDR3 region has the DNA TGTGCCACCCGTAGGGGTCGCGGAGATACGCAGTATTTT. The encoded protein is CATRRGRGDTQYF.

This chain uses TRBV20-1 with TRBJ1-2; 11 bases align to TRBD1. The V gene end was trimmed by 0 bases and the J gene end by 0 bases; junction bases not matched to a gene: 3. Germline V CDR1 and CDR2: DFQATT, SNEGSKA (reference sequence). This CDR3 spans 16 amino acids. The CDR3 reads CSARDRGQGANYGYTF. The CDR3 nucleotides are TGCAGTGCTAGAGATCGGGGACAGGGGGCTAACTATGGCTACACCTTC.

This CDR3 reads CASSSMNTGELFF. The DNA for the CDR3 is TGTGCCAGCAGTTCAATGAACACCGGGGAGCTGTTTTTT. The chain is built from TRBV12-3 or TRBV12-4 and TRBJ2-2, with no clear D. V lost 4 bases and J lost 1, with 4 bases in between. This CDR3 has 13 amino acids.

There are a few counts of this clonotype. The chain carries TRBV6-5 and TRBJ1-5; a possible D gene is TRBD1 (5 bases). The CDR3 runs to 13 residues. V was trimmed by 6 bases and J by 4 bases, leaving 10 bases between them. Germline values: CDR1 MNHEY, CDR2 SVGAGI. DNA for the CDR3: TGTGCCAGCAGGGGATCAGGGAATCAGCCCCAGCATTTT. It encodes CASRGSGNQPQHF.

The rearrangement links TRBV6-2 or TRBV6-3 to TRBJ2-2, with D unclear. V was trimmed by 2 bases and J by 6 bases, leaving 1 base between them. Germline CDR1 and CDR2: MNHEY and SVGEGT. CDR3 size: 11 residues. The DNA of the CDR3 is TGTGCCAGCAGTTACCCCGGGGAGCTGTTTTTT. It is translated as CASSYPGELFF.

This clonotype was detected a few times. The rearrangement joins TRBV20-1 to TRBJ2-5; D is perhaps TRBD1 (6 bases). Germline values: CDR1 DFQATT, CDR2 SNEGSKA (reference sequence). The CDR3 covers 13 residues. V shed 2 bases and J shed 4 bases, with 11 bases lying between them. The CDR3 is CSARPTGPETQYF. CDR3 DNA sequence: TGCAGTGCTAGACCTACAGGGCCAGAGACCCAGTACTTC.

This clonotype was counted a few times. V and J are TRBV5-1 and TRBJ2-3, with TRBD2 matching 8 bases. The CDR3 runs to 14 residues. With V trimmed by 6 bases and J by 3 bases, 6 bases remained unmatched. The germline gives CDR1 SGHRS, CDR2 YFSETQ. This CDR3 reads CASMYASGTDTQYF. Written as DNA, the CDR3 is TGCGCCAGCATGTACGCTAGCGGGACAGATACGCAGTATTTT.

This clonotype was counted between two and nine times. The chain couples TRBV4-2 to TRBJ2-2, with 9 bases aligning to TRBD1. This CDR3 has 16 amino acids. Unmatched junction bases numbered 10, after V lost 7 bases and J lost 4 bases. Germline V CDR1 and CDR2: LGHNA, YNFKEQ. CDR3 coding DNA: TGTGCCAGCACCTCCCTACCGGGACAGGGCACCGGGGAGCTGTTTTTT. Translation: CASTSLPGQGTGELFF.

The chain combines TRBV30 with TRBJ1-2; tentative D call: TRBD1 (6 bases). Looked up from germline, CDR1 is GTSNPN and CDR2 is SVGIG (reference sequence). V lost 3 bases and J 5 bases, leaving 13 bases between the germline ends. The CDR3 is 13 amino acids. The CDR3 DNA reads as TGTGCCTGGAGCGTAACAGGGACGTATGGCTACACCTTC. The encoded protein is CAWSVTGTYGYTF.

V usage is TRBV12-3 or TRBV12-4 and J usage is TRBJ2-2; D is possibly TRBD1 (7 bases). The germline V and J ends were trimmed by 2 bases and 7 bases, with 14 bases remaining between them. The CDR3 is 15 amino acids. The CDR3 DNA sequence: TGTGCCAGCAGTTTAACCGCAGGGGGGAGCGGGGAGCTGTTTTTT. It is translated as CASSLTAGGSGELFF.

This clonotype was detected only a few times. CDR3 region: CSARKGQGHNEQFF. The CDR3 DNA is TGCAGTGCTAGGAAGGGACAGGGTCACAATGAGCAGTTCTTC. The J gene is TRBJ2-1, the V gene TRBV20-1; 9 nucleotides line up with TRBD1. The germline gives CDR1 DFQATT, CDR2 SNEGSKA (reference sequence). The CDR3 is made up of 14 amino acids. The V and J ends lost 3 bases and 5 bases, in that order; junction bases with no gene match: 5.

This clonotype was seen repeatedly, ten times or more. This chain connects TRBV5-1 to TRBJ2-7; 7 bases are shared with TRBD1. V dropped 4 bases and J dropped 4; count of bases not matched to a gene: 8. This CDR3 contains 14 residues. Germline V CDR1 and CDR2: SGHRS, YFSETQ. In nucleotides, the CDR3 is TGCGCCAGCAGCCCCGGGACAGATAGTTACGAGCAGTACTTC. Translating gives CASSPGTDSYEQYF.

V gene TRBV6-5 combines with J gene TRBJ1-2, with D maybe TRBD1 (6 bases). The CDR3 is 14 amino acids. Trimming shortened V by 2 bases and J by 2 bases, and 9 bases separated the two germline ends. The V gene's germline CDR1 is MNHEY and CDR2 SVGAGI. This CDR3 is CASSYRDINYGYTF. The CDR3 DNA is TGTGCCAGCAGTTACCGGGACATCAACTATGGCTACACCTTC.

This clonotype has a count of ten or more. The chain carries TRBV25-1 and TRBJ1-6; D gene uncertain. The germline V gene has CDR1 MGHDK and CDR2 SYGVNS. V gave up 4 bases and J gave up 6 bases, with 7 bases separating them. This CDR3 spans 13 amino acids. The CDR3 sequence is CASSVSTNSPLHF. CDR3 coding DNA: TGTGCCAGCAGTGTCAGCACTAATTCACCCCTCCACTTT.